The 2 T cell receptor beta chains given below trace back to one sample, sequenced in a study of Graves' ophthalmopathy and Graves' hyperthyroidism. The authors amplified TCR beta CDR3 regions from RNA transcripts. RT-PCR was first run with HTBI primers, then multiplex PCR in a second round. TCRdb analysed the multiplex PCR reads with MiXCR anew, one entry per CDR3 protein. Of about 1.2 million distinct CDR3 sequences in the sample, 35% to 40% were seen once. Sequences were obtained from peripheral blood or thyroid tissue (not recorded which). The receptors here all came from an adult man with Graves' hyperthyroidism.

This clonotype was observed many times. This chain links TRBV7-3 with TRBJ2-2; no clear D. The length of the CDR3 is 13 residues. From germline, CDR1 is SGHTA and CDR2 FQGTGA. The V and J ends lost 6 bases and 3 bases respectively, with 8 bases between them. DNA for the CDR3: TGTGCCAGCAGGTTTACTTACACCGGGGAGCTGTTTTTT. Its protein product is CASRFTYTGELFF.

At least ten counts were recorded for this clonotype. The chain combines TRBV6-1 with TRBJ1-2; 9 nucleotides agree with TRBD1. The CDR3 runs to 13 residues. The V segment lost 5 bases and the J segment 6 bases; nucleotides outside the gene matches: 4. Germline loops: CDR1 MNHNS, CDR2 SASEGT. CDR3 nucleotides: TGTGCCAGCAGTCCCGGACAGGGGAATGGCTACACCTTC. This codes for CASSPGQGNGYTF.